Shown below are 27 T cell receptor beta chains from a single sample sequenced in a study of cytomegalovirus exposure and HLA in healthy donors. PCR primers comprised 60 Vbeta and 13 Jbeta primers. The assay was immunoSEQ multiplex PCR, and TCRdb's table has in-frame clones only and misses some. The repertoire has 200,000 to 250,000 clones, around four fifths of them found once; the top ten carry approximately 1.5%. The specimen was PBMCs. Receptors originate from a man aged 45 to 65 in good health and CMV-seronegative.

This clone showed up just once. V gene TRBV5-1 combines with J gene TRBJ2-3, with 11 bases fitting TRBD2. Germline lookup yields CDR1 SGHRS and CDR2 YFSETQ. J was trimmed by 3 bases and V by 4 bases; bases with no gene match: 10. This CDR3 spans 17 amino acids. The CDR3 nucleotides are TGCGCCAGCAGCCGCCTATTAGCGGGAGGGCCTACAGATACGCAGTATTTT. As protein: CASSRLLAGGPTDTQYF.

This clone was seen a single time. The chain joins TRBV27 to TRBJ2-3; tentatively, D is TRBD2 (6 bases). Looked up from germline, CDR1 is MNHEY and CDR2 is SMNVEV (reference sequence). This CDR3 has 15 amino acids. Trimming left V 3 bases short and J 1 base short, with 11 bases between. The CDR3 protein is CASSFSGVGTDTQYF. DNA for the CDR3: TGTGCCAGCAGTTTCTCGGGGGTGGGCACAGATACGCAGTATTTT.

This chain connects TRBV6-6 to TRBJ2-5; D is unclear. The end of the DNA aligns better with TRBJ2-7, so the J call may be wrong. The germline gives CDR1 MNHNY, CDR2 SVGAGI (reference sequence). The CDR3 has 14 residues. The DNA of the CDR3 is TGTGCCAGCAGTTACTCTGACCAGGACTACGAGCAGTACTTC. Amino acid sequence: CASSYSDQDYEQYF.

The chain employs TRBV7-2 and TRBJ2-7; tentative D call: TRBD2 (6 bases). Germline values: CDR1 SGHTA, CDR2 FQGNSA. The CDR3 totals 11 residues. V dropped 5 bases and J dropped 7 bases, with 9 bases sitting between them. The CDR3: CASSPGVEQYF. DNA of the CDR3: TGTGCCAGCAGCCCGGGAGTAGAGCAGTACTTC.

The rearrangement joins TRBV18 to TRBJ1-3; TRBD1 matches at 7 bases. The CDR3 runs 15 residues. Germline CDR1 and CDR2: KGHSH and LQKENI. V gave up 3 bases and J gave up 2 bases; unmatched junction bases: 4. The CDR3 region has the DNA TGTGCCAGCTCACCGAACACAGGGGCTGGAAACACCATATATTTT. Translated: CASSPNTGAGNTIYF.

The DNA of the CDR3 is TGTGCCAGCAGCCGGGACAGAGGCCTTAGGGGTGGCTACACCTTC. The encoded protein is CASSRDRGLRGGYTF. The chain links TRBV28 to TRBJ1-2, with TRBD1 matching over 7 bases. Germline V gene data show CDR1 as MDHEN and CDR2 as SYDVKM. Trimming cost V 6 bases and J 7 bases; bases outside gene matches: 14. There are 15 residues in the CDR3.

This sequence joins TRBV20-1 and TRBJ2-1; D is undetermined. The germline V gene encodes CDR1 DFQATT and CDR2 SNEGSKA (reference sequence). V was clipped by 4 bases and J by 6 bases, with 7 bases between them. There are 11 residues in the CDR3. CDR3 nucleotide sequence: TGCAGTGCTATCTCCAGCAATGAGCAGTTCTTC. This gives the protein CSAISSNEQFF.

CDR3 sequence: CASSYRFGSYNEQFF. The CDR3 DNA reads TGTGCCAGCAGTTACAGGTTCGGTTCCTACAATGAGCAGTTCTTC. J is TRBJ2-1 and V is TRBV7-3; TRBD1 might be the D (5 bases). From germline, CDR1 is SGHTA and CDR2 FQGTGA. V lost 6 bases to trimming and J lost 1 base, with 13 bases between them. The length of the CDR3 is 15 residues.

As concerns this clone: Other nucleotide sequences from this sample produce the same CDR3. The chain recombines TRBV5-1 with TRBJ2-7, with 8 nucleotides matching TRBD1. Germline V gene sequence: CDR1 SGHRS, CDR2 YFSETQ. Unmatched junction bases numbered 2, after V lost 1 base and J lost 2 bases. The CDR3 covers 14 residues. CDR3 in DNA: TGCGCCAGCAGCTTGACAGGGGGTACCTACGAGCAGTACTTC. It yields the protein CASSLTGGTYEQYF.

V gene TRBV29-1 combines with J gene TRBJ2-4, with D possibly being TRBD2 (6 bases). This CDR3 has 14 residues. The ends were cut back, 7 bases at V and 0 bases at J, with 13 bases in the middle. Germline V CDR1 and CDR2: SQVTM, ANQGSEA. In DNA form, the CDR3 reads TGCAGCGCTTTAGCGGATCTAGCCAAAAACATTCAGTACTTC. This gives the protein CSALADLAKNIQYF.

The chain employs TRBV11-2 and TRBJ1-1; possible D gene TRBD1, 5 bases. From germline, CDR1 is SGHAT and CDR2 FQNNGV. The CDR3 is 14 amino acids. V was clipped by 3 bases and J by 4 bases, with 12 bases between them. The CDR3 is CASSFGGGPTEAFF. In DNA, the CDR3 is TGTGCCAGCAGCTTTGGGGGGGGTCCCACTGAAGCTTTCTTT.

The rearrangement uses TRBV20-1 and TRBJ2-1, with D uncertain. Per germline, CDR1 DFQATT and CDR2 SNEGSKA (reference sequence). CDR3 length: 10 amino acids. The V end lost 6 bases, the J end lost 4 bases, and 4 bases lay between the germline ends. The CDR3 loop is CSAAYNEQFF. CDR3 sequence (DNA): TGCAGTGCGGCATACAATGAGCAGTTCTTC.

The rearrangement uses TRBV7-6 and TRBJ2-1; 8 nucleotides align to TRBD1. The ends lost 6 bases at V and 7 bases at J; junction bases unmatched: 8. The length of the CDR3 is 14 residues. Germline assignment: CDR1 SGHVS and CDR2 FNYEAQ. CDR3 nucleotides: TGTGCCAGCAGGTCCGGGACAGGATTAAATGAGCAGTTCTTC. Protein: CASRSGTGLNEQFF.

V and J are TRBV6-6 and TRBJ1-5; 7 bases map to TRBD1. This CDR3 contains 14 residues. Germline V gives CDR1 MNHNY, CDR2 SVGAGI (reference sequence). V shed 6 bases and J 3 bases; nucleotides not matched to a gene: 5. This chain's CDR3 is CASRETGSNQPQHF. Written as DNA, the CDR3 is TGTGCCAGCAGAGAGACAGGGTCCAATCAGCCCCAGCATTTT.

The V and J genes are TRBV5-1 and TRBJ1-1; TRBD1 aligns across 7 bases. Germline V gene sequence: CDR1 SGHRS, CDR2 YFSETQ. The CDR3 has 12 residues. V shed 4 bases and J 9 bases; nucleotides not matched to a gene: 6. The CDR3 is CASSPEQGKAFF. CDR3 nucleotides: TGCGCCAGCAGCCCGGAACAGGGGAAAGCTTTCTTT.

The genes are TRBV19 and TRBJ2-1, with 12 bases fitting TRBD1. The CDR3 is made up of 15 amino acids. Germline V CDR1 and CDR2: LNHDA, SQIVND (reference sequence). The trim removed 4 bases at V and 2 bases at J, leaving 0 bases unmatched. The CDR3 reads CASSRDRGPYNEQFF. The CDR3 bases are TGTGCCAGTAGTAGGGACAGGGGGCCCTACAATGAGCAGTTCTTC.

The CDR3 DNA is TGCGCCAGCAGCCAAGCAGACAGAGCAGAACTAAATCGGGAGACCCAGTACTTC. Translation: CASSQADRAELNRETQYF. This chain connects TRBV4-1 to TRBJ2-5; tentatively, D is TRBD1 (5 bases). The length of the CDR3 is 18 residues. In germline, CDR1 is MGHRA, CDR2 YSYEKL. Between the trimmed V and J ends, which lost 1 base and 5 bases, there was a span of 23 bases.

The gene calls are TRBV28 and TRBJ2-5; tentative D call: TRBD2 (5 bases). The length of the CDR3 is 15 residues. Trimming stripped 6 bases from V and 7 bases from J, with 21 bases between. Germline lookup yields CDR1 MDHEN and CDR2 SYDVKM. The CDR3 DNA follows: TGTGCCAGCAGCCCCGGGGTCCCCGATATAGCGACCCAGTACTTC. Its translation is CASSPGVPDIATQYF.

The CDR3 DNA sequence: TGTGCCAGCAGTTTAAATCCCCTGACTATCGCCCAGCGGGAGTATCCCGAGCAGTACTTC. It is translated as CASSLNPLTIAQREYPEQYF. The J gene is TRBJ2-7, the V gene TRBV27, with TRBD2 identical over 8 bases. The CDR3 is made up of 20 amino acids. Germline CDR1 is MNHEY and CDR2 is SMNVEV (reference sequence). V gave up 2 bases and J gave up 6 bases; unmatched junction bases: 24.

The V and J genes are TRBV27 and TRBJ2-1; 10 nucleotides align to TRBD2. Per germline, CDR1 MNHEY and CDR2 SMNVEV (reference sequence). Trimming removed 1 base from V and 7 bases from J; junction bases left unmatched: 7. The CDR3 has 16 amino acids. Written as DNA, the CDR3 is TGTGCCAGCAGTTTATTTTATAGCGGGAGGAAAAATGAGCAGTTCTTC. As protein: CASSLFYSGRKNEQFF.

V is TRBV28 and J is TRBJ2-7; D may be TRBD2 (6 bases). CDR1 and CDR2 (germline): MDHEN, SYDVKM. V lost 3 bases and J 3 bases, leaving 9 bases between the germline ends. The CDR3 spans 13 residues. In DNA form, the CDR3 reads TGTGCCAGCAGTTTCGGGACTCACTACGAGCAGTACTTC. Translation: CASSFGTHYEQYF.

This chain links TRBV7-9 with TRBJ2-5; 12 nucleotides agree with TRBD2. There are 15 residues in the CDR3. V dropped 6 bases and J dropped 4; count of bases not matched to a gene: 6. Germline assignment: CDR1 SEHNR and CDR2 FQNEAQ (reference sequence). CDR3 residues: CASSLAGGAVETQYF. CDR3 DNA: TGTGCCAGCAGTCTAGCGGGAGGGGCGGTAGAGACCCAGTACTTC.

The chain is built from TRBV7-8 and TRBJ1-2; TRBD1 aligns across 9 bases. This CDR3 spans 15 amino acids. Unmatched junction bases numbered 10, after V lost 5 bases and J lost 6 bases. Germline V gives CDR1 SGHVS, CDR2 FQNEAQ. Here the CDR3 DNA reads TGTGCCAGCAGCACCGGGACAGGGACCTTGGATGGCTACACCTTC. This sequence encodes CASSTGTGTLDGYTF.

This clone was found a few times. The chain combines TRBV9 with TRBJ1-1, with D tentatively TRBD1 (6 bases). The CDR3 is 13 residues long. Germline CDR1 reads SGDLS; CDR2 reads YYNGEE. The V and J ends lost 2 bases and 3 bases respectively, with 8 bases between them. CDR3 in amino acids: CASSVGGHTEAFF. CDR3 coding DNA: TGTGCCAGCAGCGTCGGGGGGCACACTGAAGCTTTCTTT.

The V call is TRBV19, the J call TRBJ2-7, with D possibly TRBD1 on 5 matching bases. V was shortened by 0 bases and J by 3 bases, with 6 bases between the two germline ends. Per the germline V gene, CDR1 is LNHDA and CDR2 is SQIVND (reference sequence). CDR3 size: 13 residues. Here the CDR3 reads CASSIDQGYEQYF. For the CDR3, the DNA is TGTGCCAGTAGTATAGATCAGGGCTACGAGCAGTACTTC.

The gene calls are TRBV18 and TRBJ1-1; tentative D call: TRBD1 (5 bases). The CDR3 runs to 16 residues. The germline V and J ends were trimmed by 2 bases and 2 bases, with 15 bases remaining between them. The V gene's germline CDR1 is KGHSH and CDR2 LQKENI. CDR3 in amino acids: CASSPSTGKTNTEAFF. CDR3 nucleotide sequence: TGTGCCAGCTCACCATCAACAGGAAAGACCAACACTGAAGCTTTCTTT.

This chain joins TRBV2 and TRBJ2-1; a weak D match, TRBD2 (6 bases). Germline V CDR1 and CDR2: SNHLY, FYNNEI. The CDR3 totals 15 residues. V was shortened by 2 bases and J by 4 bases, with 12 bases between the two germline ends. The CDR3: CASSEIGGEYNEQFF. DNA for the CDR3: TGTGCCAGCAGTGAAATAGGCGGGGAATACAATGAGCAGTTCTTC.